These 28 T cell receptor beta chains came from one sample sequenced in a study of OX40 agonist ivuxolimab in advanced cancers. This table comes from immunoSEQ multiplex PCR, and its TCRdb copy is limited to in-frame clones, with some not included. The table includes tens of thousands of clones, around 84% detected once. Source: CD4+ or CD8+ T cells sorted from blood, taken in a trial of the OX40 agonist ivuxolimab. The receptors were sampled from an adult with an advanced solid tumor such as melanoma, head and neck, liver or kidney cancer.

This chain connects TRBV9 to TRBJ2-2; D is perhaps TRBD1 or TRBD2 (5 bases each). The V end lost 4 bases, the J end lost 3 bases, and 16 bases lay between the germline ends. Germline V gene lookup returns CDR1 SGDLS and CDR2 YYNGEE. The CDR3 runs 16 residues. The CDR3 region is CASSSTTEGDTGELFF. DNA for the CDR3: TGTGCCAGCAGCTCGACGACAGAGGGAGACACCGGGGAGCTGTTTTTT. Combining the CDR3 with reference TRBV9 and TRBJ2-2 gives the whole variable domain DSGVTQTPKHLITATGQRVTLRCSPRSGDLSVYWYQQSLDQGLQFLIQYYNGEERAKGNILERFSAQQFPDLHSELNLSSLELGDSALYFCASSSTTEGDTGELFFGEGSRLTVL.

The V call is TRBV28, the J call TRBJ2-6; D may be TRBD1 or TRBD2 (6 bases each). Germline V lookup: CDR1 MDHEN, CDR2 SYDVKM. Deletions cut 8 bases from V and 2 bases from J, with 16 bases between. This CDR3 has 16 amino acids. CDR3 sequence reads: CASGLRGETGANVLTF. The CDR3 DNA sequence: TGTGCCAGCGGATTGAGGGGGGAGACTGGGGCCAACGTCCTGACTTTC.

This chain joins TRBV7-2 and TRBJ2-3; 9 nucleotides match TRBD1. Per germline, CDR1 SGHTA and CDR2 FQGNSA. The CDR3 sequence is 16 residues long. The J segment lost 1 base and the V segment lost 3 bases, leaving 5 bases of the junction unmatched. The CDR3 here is CASSFTGGAGTDTQYF. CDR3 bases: TGTGCCAGCAGCTTTACAGGGGGCGCTGGCACAGATACGCAGTATTTT.

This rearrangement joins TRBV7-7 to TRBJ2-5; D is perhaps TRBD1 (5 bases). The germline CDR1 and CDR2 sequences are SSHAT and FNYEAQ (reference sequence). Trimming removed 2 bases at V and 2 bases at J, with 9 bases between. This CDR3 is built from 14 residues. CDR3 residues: CASSLSRGQETQYF. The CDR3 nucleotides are TGTGCCAGCAGCTTATCTAGGGGACAAGAGACCCAGTACTTC. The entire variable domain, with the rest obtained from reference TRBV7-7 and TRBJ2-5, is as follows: GAGVSQSPRYKVTKRGQDVTLRCDPISSHATLYWYQQALGQGPEFLTYFNYEAQPDKSGLPSDRFSAERPEGSISTLTIQRTEQRDSAMYRCASSLSRGQETQYFGPGTRLLVL.

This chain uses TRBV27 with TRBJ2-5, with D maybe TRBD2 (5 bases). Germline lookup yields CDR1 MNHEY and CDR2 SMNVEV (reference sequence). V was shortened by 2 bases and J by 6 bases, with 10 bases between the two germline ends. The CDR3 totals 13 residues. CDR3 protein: CASSLTTTQTQYF. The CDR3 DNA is TGTGCCAGCAGTTTAACGACTACGCAGACCCAGTACTTC.

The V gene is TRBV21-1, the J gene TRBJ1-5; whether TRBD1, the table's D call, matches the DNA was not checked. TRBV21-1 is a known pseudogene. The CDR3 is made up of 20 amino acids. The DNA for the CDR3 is TGTGCCAGCAGCGCTCGAGCAGGGGAAAGTGTTCAGAGGAGTCTCCAGCCCCAGCATTTT. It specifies CASSARAGESVQRSLQPQHF.

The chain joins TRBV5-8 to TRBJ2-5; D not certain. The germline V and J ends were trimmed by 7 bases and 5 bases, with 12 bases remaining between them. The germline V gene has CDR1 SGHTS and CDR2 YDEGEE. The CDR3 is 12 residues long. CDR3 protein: CASRVPGETQYF. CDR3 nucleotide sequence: TGTGCCAGCCGGGTTCCCGGGGAGACCCAGTACTTC.

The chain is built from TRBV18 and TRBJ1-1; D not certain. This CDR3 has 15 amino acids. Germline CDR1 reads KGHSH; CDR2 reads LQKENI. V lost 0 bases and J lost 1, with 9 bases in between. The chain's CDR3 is CASSPPNNWNTEAFF. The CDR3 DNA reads TGTGCCAGCTCACCACCGAACAATTGGAACACTGAAGCTTTCTTT.

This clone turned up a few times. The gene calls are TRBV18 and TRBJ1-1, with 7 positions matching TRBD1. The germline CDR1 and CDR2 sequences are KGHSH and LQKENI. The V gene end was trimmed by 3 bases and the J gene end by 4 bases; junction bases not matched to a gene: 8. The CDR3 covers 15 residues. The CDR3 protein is CASSPLTTGITEAFF. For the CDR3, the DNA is TGTGCCAGCTCACCCCTAACGACAGGGATCACTGAAGCTTTCTTT.

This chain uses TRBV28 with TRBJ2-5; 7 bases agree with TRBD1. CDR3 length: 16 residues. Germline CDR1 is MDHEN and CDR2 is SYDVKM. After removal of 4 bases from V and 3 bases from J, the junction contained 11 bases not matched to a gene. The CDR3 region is CASSSPTGTEEETQYF. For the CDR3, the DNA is TGTGCCAGCAGTTCCCCTACCGGGACAGAGGAAGAGACCCAGTACTTC.

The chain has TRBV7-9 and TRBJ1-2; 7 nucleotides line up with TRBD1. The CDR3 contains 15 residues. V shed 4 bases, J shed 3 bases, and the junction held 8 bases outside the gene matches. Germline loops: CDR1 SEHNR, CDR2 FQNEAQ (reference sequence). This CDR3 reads CASSSPDRADYGYTF. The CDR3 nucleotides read TGTGCCAGCAGCTCCCCAGACAGGGCGGACTATGGCTACACCTTC.

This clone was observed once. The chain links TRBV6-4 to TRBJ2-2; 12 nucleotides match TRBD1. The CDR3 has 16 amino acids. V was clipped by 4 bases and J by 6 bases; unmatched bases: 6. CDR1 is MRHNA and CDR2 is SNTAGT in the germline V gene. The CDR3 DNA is TGTGCCAGCAGTGCCTCCGGGACAGGGGGCTCCGGGGAGCTGTTTTTT. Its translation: CASSASGTGGSGELFF.

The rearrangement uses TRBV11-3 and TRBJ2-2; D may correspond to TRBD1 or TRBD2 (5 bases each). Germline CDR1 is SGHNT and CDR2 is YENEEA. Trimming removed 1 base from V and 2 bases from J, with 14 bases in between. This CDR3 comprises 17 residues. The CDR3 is CASSLGGGTANTGELFF. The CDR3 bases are TGTGCCAGCAGCTTAGGTGGTGGGACGGCTAACACCGGGGAGCTGTTTTTT.

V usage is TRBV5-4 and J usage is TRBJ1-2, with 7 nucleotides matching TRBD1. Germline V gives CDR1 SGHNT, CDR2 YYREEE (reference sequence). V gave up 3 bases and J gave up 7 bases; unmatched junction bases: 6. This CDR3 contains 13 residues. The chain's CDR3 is CASSYDRVVGYTF. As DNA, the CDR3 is TGTGCCAGCAGCTACGACAGGGTGGTTGGCTACACCTTC.

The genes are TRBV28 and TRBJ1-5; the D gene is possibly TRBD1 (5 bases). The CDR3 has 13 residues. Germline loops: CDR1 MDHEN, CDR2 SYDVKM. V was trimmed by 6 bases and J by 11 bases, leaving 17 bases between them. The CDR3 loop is CASSTGTALTQHF. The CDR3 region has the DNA TGTGCCAGCAGCACCGGGACCGCTCTTACCCAGCATTTT.

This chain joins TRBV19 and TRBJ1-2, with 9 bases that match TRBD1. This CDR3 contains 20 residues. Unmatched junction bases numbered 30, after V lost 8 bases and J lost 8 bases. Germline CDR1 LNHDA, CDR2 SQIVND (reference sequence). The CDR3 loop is CASHRQGGKLPPGGKSGYTF. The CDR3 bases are TGTGCCAGTCACAGACAGGGGGGAAAACTTCCACCAGGGGGGAAAAGCGGCTACACCTTC.

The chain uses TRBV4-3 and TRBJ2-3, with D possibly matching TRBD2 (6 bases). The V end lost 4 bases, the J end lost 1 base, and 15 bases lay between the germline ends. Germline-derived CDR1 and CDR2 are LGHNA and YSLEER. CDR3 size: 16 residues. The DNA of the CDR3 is TGCGCCAGCAGCCTCGAGGCGGGGCTGGGCACAGATACGCAGTATTTT. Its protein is CASSLEAGLGTDTQYF.

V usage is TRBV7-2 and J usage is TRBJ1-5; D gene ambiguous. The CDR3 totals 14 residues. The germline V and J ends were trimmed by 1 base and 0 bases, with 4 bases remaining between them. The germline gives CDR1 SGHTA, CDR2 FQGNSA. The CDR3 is CASSLEGSNQPQHF. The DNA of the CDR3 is TGTGCCAGCAGCTTAGAGGGTAGCAATCAGCCCCAGCATTTT.

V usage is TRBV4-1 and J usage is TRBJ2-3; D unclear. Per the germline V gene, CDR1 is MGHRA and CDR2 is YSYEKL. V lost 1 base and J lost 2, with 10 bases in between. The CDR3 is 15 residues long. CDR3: CASSQGVQYTDTQYF. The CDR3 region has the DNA TGCGCCAGCAGCCAAGGGGTACAGTACACAGATACGCAGTATTTT.

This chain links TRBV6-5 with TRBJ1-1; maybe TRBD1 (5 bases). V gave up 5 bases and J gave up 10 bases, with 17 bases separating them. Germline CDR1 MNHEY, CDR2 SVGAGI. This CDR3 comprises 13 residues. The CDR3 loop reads CASSPPGQGTAFF. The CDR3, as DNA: TGTGCCAGCAGTCCCCCTGGGCAGGGAACAGCTTTCTTT.

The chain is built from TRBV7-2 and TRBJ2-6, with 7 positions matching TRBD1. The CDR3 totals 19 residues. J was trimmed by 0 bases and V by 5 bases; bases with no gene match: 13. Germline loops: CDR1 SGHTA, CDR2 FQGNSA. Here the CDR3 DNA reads TGTGCCAGCAGCCCCCATAGACAGGGCGGATACTCTGGGGCCAACGTCCTGACTTTC. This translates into CASSPHRQGGYSGANVLTF. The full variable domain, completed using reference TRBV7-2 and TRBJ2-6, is GAGVSQSPSNKVTEKGKDVELRCDPISGHTALYWYRQSLGQGLEFLIYFQGNSAPDKSGLPSDRFSAERTGGSVSTLTIQRTQQEDSAVYLCASSPHRQGGYSGANVLTFGAGSRLTVL.

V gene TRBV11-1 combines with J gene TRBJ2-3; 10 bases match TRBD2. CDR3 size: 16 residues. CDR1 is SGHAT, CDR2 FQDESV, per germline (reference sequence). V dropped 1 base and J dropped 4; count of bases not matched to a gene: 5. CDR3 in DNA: TGTGCCAGCAGCTTAGGTCTAGCGGGGGTTGCAGATACGCAGTATTTT. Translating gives CASSLGLAGVADTQYF.

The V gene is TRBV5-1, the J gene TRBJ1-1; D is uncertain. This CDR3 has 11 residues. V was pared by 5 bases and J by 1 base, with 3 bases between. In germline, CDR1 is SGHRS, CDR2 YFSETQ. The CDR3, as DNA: TGCGCCAGCAGGGGGAACACTGAAGCTTTCTTT. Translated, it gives CASRGNTEAFF. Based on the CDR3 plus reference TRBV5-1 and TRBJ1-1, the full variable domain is KAGVTQTPRYLIKTRGQQVTLSCSPISGHRSVSWYQQTPGQGLQFLFEYFSETQRNKGNFPGRFSGRQFSNSRSEMNVSTLELGDSALYLCASRGNTEAFFGQGTRLTVV.

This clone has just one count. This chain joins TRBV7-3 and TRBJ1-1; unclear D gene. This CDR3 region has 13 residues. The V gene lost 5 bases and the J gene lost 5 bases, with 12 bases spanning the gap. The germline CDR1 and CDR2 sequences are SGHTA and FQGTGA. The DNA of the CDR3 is TGTGCCAGCAGCGAAGGTCGGGTAACTGAAGCTTTCTTT. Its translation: CASSEGRVTEAFF.

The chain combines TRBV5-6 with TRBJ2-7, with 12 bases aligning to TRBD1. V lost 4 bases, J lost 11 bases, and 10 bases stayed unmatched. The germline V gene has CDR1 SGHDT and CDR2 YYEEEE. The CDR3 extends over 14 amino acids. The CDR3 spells CASSRDRGLGEKYF. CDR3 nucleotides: TGTGCCAGCAGCCGGGACAGGGGGCTCGGCGAAAAGTACTTC.

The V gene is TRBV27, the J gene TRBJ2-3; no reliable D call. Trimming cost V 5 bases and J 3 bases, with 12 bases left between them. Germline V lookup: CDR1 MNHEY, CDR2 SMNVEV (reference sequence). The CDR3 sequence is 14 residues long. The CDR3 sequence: CASSPPALTDTQYF. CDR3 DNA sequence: TGTGCCAGCAGTCCCCCCGCTCTGACAGATACGCAGTATTTT.

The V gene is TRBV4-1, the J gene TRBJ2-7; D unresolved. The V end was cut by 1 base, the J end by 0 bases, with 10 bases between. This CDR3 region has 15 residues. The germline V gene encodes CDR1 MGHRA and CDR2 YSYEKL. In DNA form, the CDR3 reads TGCGCCAGCAGCCAAGTAGGTAGAAGCTCCTACGAGCAGTACTTC. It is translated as CASSQVGRSSYEQYF.

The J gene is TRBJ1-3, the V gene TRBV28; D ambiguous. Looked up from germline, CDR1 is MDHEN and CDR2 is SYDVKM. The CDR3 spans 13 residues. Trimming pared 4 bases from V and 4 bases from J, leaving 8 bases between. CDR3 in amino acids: CASSSGAGNTIYF. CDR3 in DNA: TGTGCCAGCAGTTCGGGAGCCGGAAACACCATATATTTT. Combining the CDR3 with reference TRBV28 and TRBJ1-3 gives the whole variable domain DVKVTQSSRYLVKRTGEKVFLECVQDMDHENMFWYRQDPGLGLRLIYFSYDVKMKEKGDIPEGYSVSREKKERFSLILESASTNQTSMYLCASSSGAGNTIYFGEGSWLTVV.